This is a list of T cell receptor beta chains from one sample in a study of T-cell memory formation after mild COVID-19. From the 5' RACE reads, TCRdb called clonotypes with MiXCR, one entry per CDR3 protein. Seen here are approximately 240,000 distinct CDR3 sequences, approximately 16% observed once, and the top ten hold 3.5% to 4%. Sequenced: PBMCs or a T cell subset sorted from them (not recorded which). The receptors were sampled from a man aged 18 to 30 who had mild COVID-19 (a few samples of this study predate the infection). Cell type and time point are not known. Each CDR3 is given with its conserved first and last residue. The order of the fields is clone size, D gene, V gene, J gene, CDR3 protein, CDR3 DNA. A D gene is named only where the DNA matches it firmly. Only some rows state a clone size, as once, few, many or a class for expanded clones.

abundance: once
d_gene: NA
v_gene: TRBV6-1
j_gene: TRBJ2-2
CDR3aa: CASSRDTVTGELFF
CDR3nt: TGTGCCAGCAGTCGGGACACCGTCACCGGGGAGCTGTTTTTT

abundance: many
d_gene: NA
v_gene: TRBV3-1
j_gene: TRBJ2-6
CDR3aa: CASTQWGAPSGANVLTF
CDR3nt: TGTGCCAGCACCCAATGGGGAGCCCCCTCTGGGGCCAACGTCCTGACTTTC

abundance: few
d_gene: NA
v_gene: TRBV18
j_gene: TRBJ2-1
CDR3aa: CASSDRNEQFF
CDR3nt: TGTGCCAGCTCAGACCGGAATGAGCAGTTCTTC

abundance: few
d_gene: NA
v_gene: TRBV6-1
j_gene: TRBJ1-3
CDR3aa: CASSLQANSGNTIYF
CDR3nt: TGTGCCAGCAGCTTGCAGGCGAACTCTGGAAACACCATATATTTT

abundance: few
d_gene: TRBD1
v_gene: TRBV20-1
j_gene: TRBJ2-5
CDR3aa: CSARERTGGETQYF
CDR3nt: TGCAGTGCTAGAGAGAGGACAGGGGGGGAGACCCAGTACTTC

abundance: few
d_gene: NA
v_gene: TRBV6-2/TRBV6-3
j_gene: TRBJ1-2
CDR3aa: CASSYSSLQGVYGYTF
CDR3nt: TGTGCCAGCAGTTACTCGAGTTTACAGGGTGTCTATGGCTACACCTTC

abundance: NA
d_gene: NA
v_gene: TRBV7-2
j_gene: TRBJ1-6
CDR3aa: CASSRGGAYYKSPLHF
CDR3nt: TGTGCCAGCAGCCGCGGCGGGGCCTACTATAAGTCACCCCTCCACTTT

abundance: NA
d_gene: NA
v_gene: TRBV20-1
j_gene: TRBJ1-1
CDR3aa: CSAREPTGNTEAFF
CDR3nt: TGCAGTGCTAGAGAGCCGACAGGTAACACTGAAGCTTTCTTT

abundance: NA
d_gene: NA
v_gene: TRBV3-1
j_gene: TRBJ2-4
CDR3aa: CASSQDRLPGGIIQYF
CDR3nt: TGTGCCAGCAGCCAAGATCGACTGCCAGGCGGTATCATTCAGTACTTC

abundance: NA
d_gene: NA
v_gene: TRBV28
j_gene: TRBJ2-1
CDR3aa: CASTLPGASSYNEQFF
CDR3nt: TGTGCCAGCACCTTGCCGGGGGCTAGCTCCTACAATGAGCAGTTCTTC

abundance: NA
d_gene: NA
v_gene: TRBV5-1
j_gene: TRBJ2-2
CDR3aa: CASSLWGLRTGELFF
CDR3nt: TGCGCCAGCAGCTTGTGGGGTCTGAGGACCGGGGAGCTGTTTTTT

abundance: few
d_gene: NA
v_gene: TRBV12-3/TRBV12-4
j_gene: TRBJ1-3
CDR3aa: CASSVDGRSGNTIYF
CDR3nt: TGTGCCAGCAGCGTGGACGGACGCTCTGGAAACACCATATATTTT

abundance: NA
d_gene: NA
v_gene: TRBV20-1
j_gene: TRBJ1-3
CDR3aa: CSAVRDGSGNTIYF
CDR3nt: TGCAGTGCTGTCCGGGACGGCTCTGGAAACACCATATATTTT

abundance: few
d_gene: NA
v_gene: TRBV6-4
j_gene: TRBJ2-3
CDR3aa: CATSKGGTEDTQYF
CDR3nt: TGTGCCACCTCCAAGGGGGGGACGGAAGATACGCAGTATTTT

abundance: few
d_gene: TRBD1
v_gene: TRBV9
j_gene: TRBJ2-5
CDR3aa: CASSVGQGAKTQYF
CDR3nt: TGTGCCAGCAGCGTAGGACAGGGGGCGAAGACCCAGTACTTC

abundance: few
d_gene: TRBD2
v_gene: TRBV6-2/TRBV6-3
j_gene: TRBJ2-3
CDR3aa: CASTPLAGPITDTQYF
CDR3nt: TGTGCCAGCACTCCACTAGCGGGGCCCATCACAGATACGCAGTATTTT

abundance: few
d_gene: NA
v_gene: TRBV4-2
j_gene: TRBJ2-5
CDR3aa: CASSQDRVTQYF
CDR3nt: TGTGCCAGCAGCCAAGATCGAGTGACCCAGTACTTC

abundance: many
d_gene: NA
v_gene: TRBV11-2
j_gene: TRBJ2-7
CDR3aa: CASSFPLAYEQYF
CDR3nt: TGTGCCAGCAGCTTTCCACTAGCCTACGAGCAGTACTTC

abundance: few
d_gene: NA
v_gene: TRBV15
j_gene: TRBJ1-6
CDR3aa: CATSRGTIDAPLHF
CDR3nt: TGTGCCACCAGCAGAGGGACGATCGATGCACCCCTCCACTTT

abundance: few
d_gene: NA
v_gene: TRBV5-1
j_gene: TRBJ1-6
CDR3aa: CASSLYMGENSPLHF
CDR3nt: TGCGCCAGCAGCTTGTATATGGGGGAAAATTCACCCCTCCACTTT

abundance: NA
d_gene: TRBD2
v_gene: TRBV3-1
j_gene: TRBJ2-3
CDR3aa: CASSQVRGVGTDTQYF
CDR3nt: TGTGCCAGCAGCCAAGTGCGGGGGGTTGGCACAGATACGCAGTATTTT

abundance: NA
d_gene: TRBD1
v_gene: TRBV5-1
j_gene: TRBJ1-1
CDR3aa: CASSPQGADNTEAFF
CDR3nt: TGCGCCAGCAGCCCCCAGGGGGCGGACAACACTGAAGCTTTCTTT

abundance: few
d_gene: NA
v_gene: TRBV14
j_gene: TRBJ1-6
CDR3aa: CASSQETDFNSPLHF
CDR3nt: TGTGCCAGCAGCCAAGAGACCGATTTTAATTCACCCCTCCACTTT

abundance: once
d_gene: TRBD1
v_gene: TRBV5-4
j_gene: TRBJ1-1
CDR3aa: CASSPRQGRLGEAFF
CDR3nt: TGTGCCAGCAGCCCTCGACAGGGCCGGCTCGGAGAAGCTTTCTTT

abundance: NA
d_gene: TRBD1
v_gene: TRBV12-3/TRBV12-4
j_gene: TRBJ1-1
CDR3aa: CASSTRTGWLTEAFF
CDR3nt: TGTGCCAGCAGTACGCGGACAGGGTGGTTAACTGAAGCTTTCTTT

abundance: few
d_gene: NA
v_gene: TRBV20-1
j_gene: TRBJ2-4
CDR3aa: CSARGTPPKNIQYF
CDR3nt: TGCAGTGCTAGAGGGACACCGCCCAAAAACATTCAGTACTTC

abundance: few
d_gene: NA
v_gene: TRBV7-2
j_gene: TRBJ1-1
CDR3aa: CASSLVAGRGTEAFF
CDR3nt: TGTGCCAGCAGCTTAGTAGCAGGGCGCGGGACTGAAGCTTTCTTT

abundance: few
d_gene: NA
v_gene: TRBV5-1
j_gene: TRBJ1-2
CDR3aa: CASSLATGRGGYGYTF
CDR3nt: TGCGCCAGCAGCTTGGCCACCGGCAGGGGAGGCTATGGCTACACCTTC

abundance: few
d_gene: NA
v_gene: TRBV6-5
j_gene: TRBJ1-1
CDR3aa: CASSYSIAWAGYTEAFF
CDR3nt: TGTGCCAGCAGTTACTCGATAGCGTGGGCAGGTTACACTGAAGCTTTCTTT

abundance: few
d_gene: NA
v_gene: TRBV7-2
j_gene: TRBJ1-4
CDR3aa: CASSFVGLGEKLFF
CDR3nt: TGTGCCAGCAGCTTCGTGGGGTTAGGTGAAAAACTGTTTTTT

abundance: many
d_gene: NA
v_gene: TRBV5-1
j_gene: TRBJ1-5
CDR3aa: CASSFDSNQPQHF
CDR3nt: TGTGCCAGCAGCTTCGATAGCAATCAGCCCCAGCATTTT

abundance: few
d_gene: NA
v_gene: TRBV20-1
j_gene: TRBJ1-1
CDR3aa: CSARPDSNTEAFF
CDR3nt: TGCAGTGCTAGACCGGACTCTAACACTGAAGCTTTCTTT

abundance: NA
d_gene: NA
v_gene: TRBV7-2
j_gene: TRBJ2-7
CDR3aa: CASSRQGEQYF
CDR3nt: TGTGCCAGCAGCAGGCAGGGCGAGCAGTACTTC

abundance: few
d_gene: NA
v_gene: TRBV29-1
j_gene: TRBJ2-5
CDR3aa: CSVGHVQETQYF
CDR3nt: TGCAGCGTGGGGCACGTACAAGAGACCCAGTACTTC

abundance: NA
d_gene: TRBD2
v_gene: TRBV7-2
j_gene: TRBJ2-2
CDR3aa: CASSLVGGGAAGELFF
CDR3nt: TGTGCCAGCAGCTTAGTAGGCGGGGGGGCCGCCGGGGAGCTGTTTTTT

abundance: few
d_gene: NA
v_gene: TRBV24-1
j_gene: TRBJ2-5
CDR3aa: CATSTGGGGPETQYF
CDR3nt: TGTGCCACCTCGACGGGGGGCGGGGGCCCAGAGACCCAGTACTTC

abundance: few
d_gene: TRBD1
v_gene: TRBV20-1
j_gene: TRBJ1-5
CDR3aa: CSARATGTGNQPQHF
CDR3nt: TGCAGTGCTAGAGCCACCGGGACAGGGAATCAGCCCCAGCATTTT

abundance: few
d_gene: TRBD1
v_gene: TRBV29-1
j_gene: TRBJ1-1
CDR3aa: CSAGQGGEAFF
CDR3nt: TGCAGCGCTGGACAGGGCGGCGAAGCTTTCTTT

abundance: many
d_gene: TRBD1
v_gene: TRBV5-1
j_gene: TRBJ2-7
CDR3aa: CASSLGDRGSYEQYF
CDR3nt: TGCGCCAGCAGCTTGGGGGACAGGGGGTCCTACGAGCAGTACTTC

abundance: few
d_gene: NA
v_gene: TRBV7-9
j_gene: TRBJ1-1
CDR3aa: CASKSEVTEAFF
CDR3nt: TGTGCCAGCAAATCGGAGGTCACTGAAGCTTTCTTT

abundance: NA
d_gene: NA
v_gene: TRBV23-1
j_gene: TRBJ2-6
CDR3aa: CASSQYCGANVLTF
CDR3nt: TGCGCCAGCAGTCAATACTGTGGGGCCAACGTCCTGACTTTC

abundance: many
d_gene: NA
v_gene: TRBV7-2
j_gene: TRBJ1-6
CDR3aa: CASSGRDILSSPLHF
CDR3nt: TGTGCCAGCAGCGGCCGGGACATACTGAGTTCACCCCTCCACTTT

abundance: few
d_gene: NA
v_gene: TRBV27
j_gene: TRBJ2-5
CDR3aa: CASSRRGASGETQYF
CDR3nt: TGTGCCAGCAGCCGGAGGGGGGCTTCGGGAGAGACCCAGTACTTC

abundance: NA
d_gene: NA
v_gene: TRBV20-1
j_gene: TRBJ2-7
CDR3aa: CSARDAQPAPYEQYF
CDR3nt: TGCAGTGCTAGAGATGCGCAGCCCGCCCCCTACGAGCAGTACTTC

abundance: NA
d_gene: NA
v_gene: TRBV7-2
j_gene: TRBJ1-3
CDR3aa: CASSYQGSLGDTIYF
CDR3nt: TGTGCCAGCAGCTACCAAGGAAGTTTAGGAGACACCATATATTTT

abundance: many
d_gene: NA
v_gene: TRBV10-3
j_gene: TRBJ2-3
CDR3aa: CAINSRGKGPDTQYF
CDR3nt: TGTGCCATCAACTCACGGGGGAAGGGCCCCGATACGCAGTATTTT

abundance: NA
d_gene: NA
v_gene: TRBV5-1
j_gene: TRBJ2-2
CDR3aa: CASSLGRPRSGELFF
CDR3nt: TGCGCCAGCAGCTTGGGACGGCCCCGAAGCGGGGAGCTGTTTTTT

abundance: many
d_gene: TRBD1
v_gene: TRBV12-3/TRBV12-4
j_gene: TRBJ1-5
CDR3aa: CASSGQGGQPQHF
CDR3nt: TGTGCCAGCAGCGGACAGGGCGGACAGCCCCAGCATTTT

abundance: NA
d_gene: NA
v_gene: TRBV29-1
j_gene: TRBJ1-1
CDR3aa: CSVAPLRPNTEAFF
CDR3nt: TGCAGCGTTGCCCCTCTAAGGCCGAACACTGAAGCTTTCTTT

abundance: few
d_gene: NA
v_gene: TRBV9
j_gene: TRBJ1-1
CDR3aa: CASSVGGTPNTEAFF
CDR3nt: TGTGCCAGCAGCGTAGGGGGAACACCGAACACTGAAGCTTTCTTT

abundance: NA
d_gene: NA
v_gene: TRBV6-5
j_gene: TRBJ2-3
CDR3aa: CASSYSGGATDTQYF
CDR3nt: TGTGCCAGCAGTTACTCAGGGGGGGCCACTGATACGCAGTATTTT

abundance: NA
d_gene: TRBD1
v_gene: TRBV10-3
j_gene: TRBJ1-3
CDR3aa: CAVGQGLSGNTIYF
CDR3nt: TGTGCCGTCGGACAGGGCCTCTCTGGAAACACCATATATTTT

abundance: NA
d_gene: NA
v_gene: TRBV5-1
j_gene: TRBJ1-1
CDR3aa: CASSLDRASTEAFF
CDR3nt: TGCGCCAGCAGCTTGGACAGGGCGAGCACTGAAGCTTTCTTT

abundance: NA
d_gene: NA
v_gene: TRBV5-1
j_gene: TRBJ2-3
CDR3aa: CASSLEGLAVTDTQYF
CDR3nt: TGCGCCAGCAGCCTTGAGGGTCTAGCAGTCACAGATACGCAGTATTTT

abundance: few
d_gene: NA
v_gene: TRBV19
j_gene: TRBJ2-7
CDR3aa: CASSIDGYEQYF
CDR3nt: TGTGCCAGTAGTATAGACGGCTACGAGCAGTACTTC

abundance: NA
d_gene: NA
v_gene: TRBV20-1
j_gene: TRBJ1-6
CDR3aa: CSAGKTPGEALHF
CDR3nt: TGCAGTGCTGGTAAGACGCCGGGGGAGGCCCTCCACTTT

abundance: NA
d_gene: TRBD2
v_gene: TRBV6-2/TRBV6-3
j_gene: TRBJ2-3
CDR3aa: CASILGTSGSTDTQYF
CDR3nt: TGTGCCAGCATTCTAGGCACTAGCGGGTCCACAGATACGCAGTATTTT